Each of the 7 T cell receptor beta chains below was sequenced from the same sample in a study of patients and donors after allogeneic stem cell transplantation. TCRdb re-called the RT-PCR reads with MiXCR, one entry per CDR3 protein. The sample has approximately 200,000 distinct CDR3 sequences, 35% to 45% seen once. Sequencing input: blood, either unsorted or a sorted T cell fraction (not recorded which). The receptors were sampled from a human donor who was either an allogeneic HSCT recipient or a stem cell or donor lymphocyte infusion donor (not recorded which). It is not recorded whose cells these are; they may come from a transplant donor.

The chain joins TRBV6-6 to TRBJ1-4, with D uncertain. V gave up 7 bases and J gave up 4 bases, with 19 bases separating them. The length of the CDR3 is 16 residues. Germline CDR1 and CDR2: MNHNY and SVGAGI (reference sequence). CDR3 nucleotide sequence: TGTGCCAGCAACCCTGTCCCGGGGATCAATAATGAAAAACTGTTTTTT. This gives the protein CASNPVPGINNEKLFF.

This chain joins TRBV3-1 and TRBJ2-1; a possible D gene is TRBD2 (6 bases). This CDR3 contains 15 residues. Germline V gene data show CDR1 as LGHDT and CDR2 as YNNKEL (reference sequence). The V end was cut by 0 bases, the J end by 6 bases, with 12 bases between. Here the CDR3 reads CASSQEASVGNEQFF. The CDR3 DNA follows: TGTGCCAGCAGCCAAGAAGCTAGCGTAGGCAATGAGCAGTTCTTC.

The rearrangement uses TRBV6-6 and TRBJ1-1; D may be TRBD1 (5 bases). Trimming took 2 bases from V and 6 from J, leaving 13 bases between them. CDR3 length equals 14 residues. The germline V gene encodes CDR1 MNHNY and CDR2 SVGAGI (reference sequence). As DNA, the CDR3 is TGTGCCAGCAGTTACGGGGGACCTCCGGCTGAAGCTTTCTTT. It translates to CASSYGGPPAEAFF.

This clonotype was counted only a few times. CDR3 coding DNA: TGTGCCAGCAGTTCCAGGCCCACTAATGAAAAACTGTTTTTT. Its protein is CASSSRPTNEKLFF. The rearrangement uses TRBV12-3 or TRBV12-4 and TRBJ1-4; no clear D gene. The CDR3 loop spans 14 amino acids. V lost 4 bases to trimming and J lost 2 bases, with 8 bases between them.

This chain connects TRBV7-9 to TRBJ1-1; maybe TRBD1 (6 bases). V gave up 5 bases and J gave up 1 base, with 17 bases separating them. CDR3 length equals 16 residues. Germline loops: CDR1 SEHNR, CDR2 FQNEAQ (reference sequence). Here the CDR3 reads CASSPLGGGSNTEAFF. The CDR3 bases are TGTGCCAGCAGCCCGCTGGGAGGGGGATCGAACACTGAAGCTTTCTTT.

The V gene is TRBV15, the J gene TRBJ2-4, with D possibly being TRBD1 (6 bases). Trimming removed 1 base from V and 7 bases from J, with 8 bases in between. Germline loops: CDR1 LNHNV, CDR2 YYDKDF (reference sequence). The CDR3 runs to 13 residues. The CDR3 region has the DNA TGTGCCACCAGCAGAGGGGACACGAACATTCAGTACTTC. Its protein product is CATSRGDTNIQYF.

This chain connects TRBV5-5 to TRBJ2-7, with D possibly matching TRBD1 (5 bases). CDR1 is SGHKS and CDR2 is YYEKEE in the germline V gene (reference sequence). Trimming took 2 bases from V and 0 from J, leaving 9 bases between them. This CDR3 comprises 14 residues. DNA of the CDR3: TGTGCCAGCAGCTTCCCAGGGCCCTCCTACGAGCAGTACTTC. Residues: CASSFPGPSYEQYF.